This T cell receptor (beta chain) emerged from a study of naive and memory T cell subsets. The library had UMIs added by 3' ligation of an oligonucleotide to TCR cDNA. Four PCR rounds used nested alpha and beta constant region primers plus the SP2 primer. TCRdb re-called the 5' RACE reads with MiXCR, one entry per CDR3 protein. The repertoire includes tens of thousands of distinct CDR3 sequences, approximately 4.8% of them detected once, and around 0.88% sits in the top ten. Per germline, CDR1 SGHDT and CDR2 YYEEEE. This CDR3 has 10 residues. Trimming left V 4 bases short and J 7 bases short, with 3 bases between. By sample fraction, this clonotype is medium-sized.

The sequence came from a female donor in good health. V gene TRBV5-6 combines with J gene TRBJ2-1; no clear D. The CDR3 reads CASSPNEQFF. The CDR3 DNA reads TGTGCCAGCAGCCCGAATGAGCAGTTCTTC.